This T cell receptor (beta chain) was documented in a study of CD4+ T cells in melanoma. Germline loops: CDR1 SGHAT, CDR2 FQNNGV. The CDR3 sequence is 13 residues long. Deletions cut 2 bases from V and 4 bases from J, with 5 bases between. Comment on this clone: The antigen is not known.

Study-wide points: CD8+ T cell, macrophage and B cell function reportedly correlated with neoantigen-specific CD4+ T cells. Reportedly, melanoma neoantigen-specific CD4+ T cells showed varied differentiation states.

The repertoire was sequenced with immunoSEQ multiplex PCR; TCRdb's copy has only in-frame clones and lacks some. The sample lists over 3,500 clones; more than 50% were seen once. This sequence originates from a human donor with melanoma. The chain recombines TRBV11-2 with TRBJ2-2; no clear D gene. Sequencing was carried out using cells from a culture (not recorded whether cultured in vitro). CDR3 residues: CASSLQGTGELFF. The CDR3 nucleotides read TGTGCCAGCAGCTTACAAGGCACCGGGGAGCTGTTTTTT.